The 30 T cell receptor beta chains listed next were all sequenced from one sample in a study of PD-L1 blockade in urothelial cancer. Clones were read by immunoSEQ multiplex PCR, and TCRdb kept only the in-frame ones, dropping some. The sample shows tens of thousands of clones, roughly 84% of them seen only once. The sequenced sample was PBMCs, obtained around atezolizumab (anti-PD-L1) treatment. Every receptor here comes from a man in his 70s with urothelial cancer.

This rearrangement joins TRBV27 to TRBJ2-2; D possibly corresponds to TRBD1 (5 bases). Trimming took off 5 bases at V and 6 bases at J, with 10 bases between the two ends. Per the germline V gene, CDR1 is MNHEY and CDR2 is SMNVEV (reference sequence). This CDR3 region has 13 residues. The CDR3 reads CASSVQGPGELFF. In nucleotides, the CDR3 is TGTGCCAGCAGTGTCCAGGGTCCCGGGGAGCTGTTTTTT.

The V and J genes are TRBV2 and TRBJ2-7, with unresolved D. In germline, CDR1 is SNHLY, CDR2 FYNNEI. The CDR3 has 11 residues. V dropped 5 bases and J dropped 7 bases, with 9 bases sitting between them. The CDR3 nucleotides read TGTGCCAGCAGTCCATCCAGAGAGCAGTACTTC. Translated: CASSPSREQYF.

This clone was picked up one time. V usage is TRBV5-1 and J usage is TRBJ2-1; 7 bases fit TRBD2. The CDR3 runs to 14 residues. The V gene end was trimmed by 7 bases and the J gene end by 9 bases; junction bases not matched to a gene: 13. Germline CDR1 reads SGHRS; CDR2 reads YFSETQ. The CDR3 DNA sequence: TGCGCCAGCCGGCGGGGGAGAGGAGGAGGTGAGCAGTTCTTC. Protein sequence: CASRRGRGGGEQFF.

This sequence joins TRBV7-8 and TRBJ1-3; D gene uncertain. Germline lookup yields CDR1 SGHVS and CDR2 FQNEAQ. V was trimmed by 4 bases and J by 5 bases, leaving 12 bases between them. The CDR3 runs 14 residues. The CDR3 DNA follows: TGTGCCAGCAGCTCCGATTTACTAAGAAACACCATATATTTT. Translation: CASSSDLLRNTIYF.

The chain uses TRBV28 and TRBJ1-2; 7 nucleotides align to TRBD1. Germline CDR1 and CDR2: MDHEN and SYDVKM. Germline trimming cut 6 bases from V and 6 bases from J; bases unmatched to any gene: 10. This CDR3 spans 14 amino acids. Written as DNA, the CDR3 is TGTGCCAGCAGCCGCAGACAGGGTGCCCATGGCTACACCTTC. As protein: CASSRRQGAHGYTF.

V and J are TRBV5-1 and TRBJ2-5, with TRBD1 as a possible D gene (6 bases). V was shortened by 4 bases and J by 2 bases, with 9 bases between the two germline ends. Germline V CDR1 and CDR2: SGHRS, YFSETQ. The CDR3 covers 13 residues. The chain's CDR3 is CASSGQIQETQYF. Here the CDR3 DNA reads TGCGCCAGCAGCGGACAGATTCAAGAGACCCAGTACTTC.

This rearrangement joins TRBV6-5 to TRBJ1-3; D is ambiguous. Trimming stripped 4 bases from V and 7 bases from J, with 11 bases between. Germline CDR1 MNHEY, CDR2 SVGAGI. CDR3 size: 13 residues. DNA of the CDR3: TGTGCCAGCAGTTCCACCCCGAGGAACACCATATATTTT. Its translation: CASSSTPRNTIYF.

This rearrangement joins TRBV19 to TRBJ2-4, with D tentatively TRBD1 (6 bases). Trimming shortened V by 4 bases and J by 1 base, and 8 bases separated the two germline ends. CDR1 and CDR2 from the germline V gene are LNHDA and SQIVND (reference sequence). CDR3 length: 14 residues. CDR3 sequence: CASSNRVAKNIQYF. The CDR3, as DNA: TGTGCCAGTAGTAACAGGGTTGCCAAAAACATTCAGTACTTC.

The count of this clone is one. The rearrangement uses TRBV18 and TRBJ2-1; 12 positions match TRBD2. Per the germline V gene, CDR1 is KGHSH and CDR2 is LQKENI. The CDR3 spans 17 residues. J lost 7 bases, V lost 4 bases, and 11 bases had no gene match. CDR3 sequence: CASSQTQGLAGINEQFF. DNA for the CDR3: TGTGCCAGCTCACAAACCCAGGGACTAGCGGGTATAAATGAGCAGTTCTTC.

J is TRBJ1-1 and V is TRBV5-1; weak D call: TRBD1 (5 bases). Deletions cut 3 bases from V and 1 base from J, with 10 bases between. CDR1 SGHRS and CDR2 YFSETQ come from the germline V gene. The CDR3 consists of 14 residues. This chain's CDR3 is CASSWGGGNTEAFF. CDR3 in DNA: TGCGCCAGCAGCTGGGGCGGGGGGAACACTGAAGCTTTCTTT. Looking up the rest from reference TRBV5-1 and TRBJ1-1 gives the full variable domain: KAGVTQTPRYLIKTRGQQVTLSCSPISGHRSVSWYQQTPGQGLQFLFEYFSETQRNKGNFPGRFSGRQFSNSRSEMNVSTLELGDSALYLCASSWGGGNTEAFFGQGTRLTVV.

This sequence joins TRBV5-1 and TRBJ2-5; tentatively, D is TRBD2 (7 bases). Trimming cost V 0 bases and J 4 bases, with 13 bases left between them. The V gene's germline CDR1 is SGHRS and CDR2 YFSETQ. The CDR3 is made up of 15 amino acids. This CDR3 is CASSLAPGEGETQYF. The CDR3 DNA reads as TGCGCCAGCAGCTTGGCGCCAGGGGAGGGAGAGACCCAGTACTTC.

V and J are TRBV11-2 and TRBJ2-6, with D possibly TRBD1 on 6 matching bases. This CDR3 region has 16 residues. The germline V gene has CDR1 SGHAT and CDR2 FQNNGV. Trimming took off 6 bases at V and 1 base at J, with 13 bases between the two ends. The CDR3 nucleotides read TGTGCCAGCAGGCACACTGGACAGTCTGGGGCCAACGTCCTGACTTTC. Translation gives CASRHTGQSGANVLTF.

The rearrangement uses TRBV27 and TRBJ2-7; 8 bases align to TRBD2. The CDR3 covers 14 residues. Germline loops: CDR1 MNHEY, CDR2 SMNVEV (reference sequence). V shed 6 bases, J shed 2 bases, and the junction held 6 bases outside the gene matches. CDR3 nucleotide sequence: TGTGCCAGCAGGGCGCTAGCGGGCACCTACGAGCAGTACTTC. Translating it yields CASRALAGTYEQYF.

This clone is labeled as medium-sized (0.01 to 0.1%). This chain joins TRBV27 and TRBJ1-1, with TRBD1 matching 12 bases. Germline CDR1 and CDR2: MNHEY and SMNVEV (reference sequence). V was pared by 5 bases and J by 4 bases, with 5 bases of the junction left unmatched. CDR3 length: 15 amino acids. The CDR3 DNA is TGTGCCAGCAGTCCAGGGACAGGGGGCGGCACTGAAGCTTTCTTT. Protein: CASSPGTGGGTEAFF.

The chain combines TRBV10-1 with TRBJ2-2, with 7 positions matching TRBD2. Looked up from germline, CDR1 is WNHNN and CDR2 is SYGVQD (reference sequence). The V segment lost 5 bases and the J segment 7 bases; nucleotides outside the gene matches: 7. The CDR3 is 14 amino acids. The CDR3 region is CASSKGLLGGELFF. In DNA, the CDR3 is TGCGCCAGCAGTAAGGGACTACTGGGCGGGGAGCTGTTTTTT.

The chain joins TRBV10-3 to TRBJ2-2; a weak D match, TRBD2 (5 bases). Trimming left V 10 bases short and J 6 bases short, with 21 bases between. CDR1 is ENHRY, CDR2 SYGVKD, per germline. The CDR3 totals 15 residues. CDR3 protein: CATRGRESDPGELFF. CDR3 nucleotides: TGTGCCACGAGAGGACGGGAATCTGACCCCGGGGAGCTGTTTTTT.

V and J are TRBV7-9 and TRBJ2-5, with D uncertain. Between the trimmed V and J ends, which lost 2 bases and 0 bases, there was a span of 7 bases. Germline lookup yields CDR1 SEHNR and CDR2 FQNEAQ (reference sequence). This CDR3 is built from 14 residues. CDR3 loop: CASSLTEYQETQYF. As DNA, the CDR3 is TGTGCCAGCAGCTTAACAGAATACCAAGAGACCCAGTACTTC.

The chain recombines TRBV28 with TRBJ2-5, with D possibly being TRBD1 (5 bases). Trimming removed 5 bases at V and 1 base at J, with 14 bases between. Germline V lookup: CDR1 MDHEN, CDR2 SYDVKM. The length of the CDR3 is 15 residues. As DNA, the CDR3 is TGTGCCAGCAGTATAGGGGTTAACCCCCAAGAGACCCAGTACTTC. Protein product: CASSIGVNPQETQYF.

The chain carries TRBV7-9 and TRBJ2-2; the match to TRBD2 covers 10 bases. This CDR3 is 15 amino acids long. The V gene end was trimmed by 7 bases and the J gene end by 3 bases; junction bases not matched to a gene: 5. CDR1 and CDR2 (germline): SEHNR, FQNEAQ (reference sequence). The CDR3 reads CASNLGLADTGELFF. The CDR3 coding sequence is TGTGCCAGCAATCTAGGACTAGCGGACACCGGGGAGCTGTTTTTT.

The chain recombines TRBV30 with TRBJ2-1; 12 nucleotides agree with TRBD1. The CDR3 totals 16 residues. In germline, CDR1 is GTSNPN, CDR2 SVGIG (reference sequence). With V trimmed by 3 bases and J by 5 bases, 8 bases remained unmatched. The CDR3 coding sequence is TGTGCCTGGAGCCCGGGACAGGGGGCATTTGACAATGAGCAGTTCTTC. The encoded protein is CAWSPGQGAFDNEQFF.

This rearrangement joins TRBV6-6 to TRBJ2-6; maybe TRBD2 (5 bases). Germline-derived CDR1 and CDR2 are MNHNY and SVGAGI (reference sequence). V lost 8 bases and J lost 0, with 5 bases in between. This CDR3 contains 13 residues. In DNA form, the CDR3 reads TGTGCCAGCCTAGCCTCTGGGGCCAACGTCCTGACTTTC. Its translation: CASLASGANVLTF.

The J gene is TRBJ2-7, the V gene TRBV5-1; D remains ambiguous. V was pared by 0 bases and J by 3 bases, with 7 bases between. This CDR3 comprises 13 residues. In germline, CDR1 is SGHRS, CDR2 YFSETQ. Written as DNA, the CDR3 is TGCGCCAGCAGCTTGGGGCGGAACTACGAGCAGTACTTC. Protein product: CASSLGRNYEQYF.

The rearrangement joins TRBV6-1 to TRBJ1-3, with 8 bases that match TRBD1. Germline values: CDR1 MNHNS, CDR2 SASEGT. This CDR3 contains 14 residues. Germline trimming cut 6 bases from V and 4 bases from J; bases unmatched to any gene: 5. The CDR3 region has the DNA TGTGCCAGCAGGACCGGGACAGGCGGAAACACCATATATTTT. Translating it yields CASRTGTGGNTIYF.

This chain connects TRBV21-1 to TRBJ2-1; the table's D call TRBD2 went unverified against the DNA. TRBV21-1 is noted as a pseudogene. The length of the CDR3 is 17 residues. For the CDR3, the DNA is TGTGCCAGCAGCCCTCAGGAGGGCAGGTGCGGTGTCCATGAGCAGTTCTTC. This codes for CASSPQEGRCGVHEQFF.

This rearrangement joins TRBV5-1 to TRBJ2-1; D uncertain. The CDR3 has 11 amino acids. Trimming removed 1 base from V and 10 bases from J, with 6 bases in between. The V gene's germline CDR1 is SGHRS and CDR2 YFSETQ. The CDR3 region is CASSLRREQFF. For the CDR3, the DNA is TGCGCCAGCAGCTTGCGGAGAGAGCAGTTCTTC.

This clone was seen more than once but under ten times. The chain links TRBV19 to TRBJ1-5, with a weak D call TRBD1 (5 bases). V shed 5 bases and J shed 1 base, with 15 bases lying between them. From germline, CDR1 is LNHDA and CDR2 SQIVND (reference sequence). The CDR3 runs 16 residues. CDR3 region: CASSLSPGSSNQPQHF. For the CDR3, the DNA is TGTGCCAGTAGTTTGTCGCCAGGGTCAAGCAATCAGCCCCAGCATTTT. The full variable domain, rest sourced from reference TRBV19 and TRBJ1-5, is DGGITQSPKYLFRKEGQNVTLSCEQNLNHDAMYWYRQDPGQGLRLIYYSQIVNDFQKGDIAEGYSVSREKKESFPLTVTSAQKNPTAFYLCASSLSPGSSNQPQHFGDGTRLSIL.

The chain carries TRBV28 and TRBJ1-1, with D unresolved. With 5 bases removed from V and 5 bases from J, the gap between germline ends came to 15 bases. This CDR3 is built from 14 residues. Germline CDR1 is MDHEN and CDR2 is SYDVKM. This chain's CDR3 is CASSGTRAYTEAFF. CDR3 sequence (DNA): TGTGCCAGCAGTGGAACGCGGGCTTATACTGAAGCTTTCTTT.

The chain has TRBV5-4 and TRBJ2-1, with 10 bases aligning to TRBD2. J lost 7 bases, V lost 2 bases, and 9 bases had no gene match. Per the germline V gene, CDR1 is SGHNT and CDR2 is YYREEE (reference sequence). CDR3 size: 16 residues. The CDR3 sequence: CASSFPRSGRGNEQFF. DNA for the CDR3: TGTGCCAGCAGCTTCCCGCGGAGCGGGAGGGGAAATGAGCAGTTCTTC.

J is TRBJ2-1 and V is TRBV19, with 8 nucleotides matching TRBD2. The CDR3 loop spans 15 amino acids. The V and J ends lost 5 bases and 3 bases, in that order; junction bases with no gene match: 6. CDR1 LNHDA and CDR2 SQIVND come from the germline V gene (reference sequence). The CDR3 DNA sequence: TGTGCCAGTAGTCTGCGGGAGGCCCTCTACAATGAGCAGTTCTTC. This encodes CASSLREALYNEQFF.

The V call is TRBV27, the J call TRBJ1-2; no clear D gene. Trimming shortened V by 2 bases and J by 5 bases, and 9 bases separated the two germline ends. Germline loops: CDR1 MNHEY, CDR2 SMNVEV (reference sequence). This CDR3 region has 13 residues. In DNA form, the CDR3 reads TGTGCCAGCAGTTTAAGACGGGGATATGGCTACACCTTC. Amino acids: CASSLRRGYGYTF.